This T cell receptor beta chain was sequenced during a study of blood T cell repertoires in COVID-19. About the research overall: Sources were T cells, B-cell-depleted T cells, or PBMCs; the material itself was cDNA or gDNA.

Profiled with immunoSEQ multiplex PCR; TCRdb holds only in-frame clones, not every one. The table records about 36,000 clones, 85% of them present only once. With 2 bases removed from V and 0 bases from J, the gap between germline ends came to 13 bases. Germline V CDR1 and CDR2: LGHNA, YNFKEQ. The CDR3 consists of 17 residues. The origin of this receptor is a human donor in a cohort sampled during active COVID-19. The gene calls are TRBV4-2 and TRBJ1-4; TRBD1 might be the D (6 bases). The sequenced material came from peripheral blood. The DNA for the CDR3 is TGTGCCAGCAGCCAAAACGGGGGGGCAGCAACTAATGAAAAACTGTTTTTT. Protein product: CASSQNGGAATNEKLFF.